What follows are 5 T cell receptor beta chains derived from one specimen sequenced in a study of T cell clones after liver transplantation. Using immunoSEQ multiplex PCR, the repertoire was profiled, and TCRdb retains in-frame clones only, with some absent. The data hold roughly 20,000 clones, with around nine tenths observed a single time. This sample comprised CD8+ T cells from blood, obtained before liver transplant. These receptors were obtained from a human donor who received a liver transplant.

This clone came up a few times. The J gene is TRBJ1-1, the V gene TRBV27, with a weak D call TRBD1 (5 bases). This CDR3 is built from 13 residues. Germline V gene lookup returns CDR1 MNHEY and CDR2 SMNVEV (reference sequence). V dropped 7 bases and J dropped 1 base, with 10 bases sitting between them. The CDR3 is CASTPGRNTEAFF. The CDR3 bases are TGTGCCAGCACCCCAGGGAGGAACACTGAAGCTTTCTTT.

V gene TRBV28 combines with J gene TRBJ2-7; D is unclear. Per germline, CDR1 MDHEN and CDR2 SYDVKM. This CDR3 contains 14 residues. Trimming stripped 7 bases from V and 2 bases from J, with 15 bases between. The CDR3 protein is CASTLSPGPYEQYF. Written as DNA, the CDR3 is TGTGCCAGCACCCTTTCACCAGGCCCCTACGAGCAGTACTTC.

The rearrangement uses TRBV11-2 and TRBJ1-2; D is unclear. V shed 1 base and J shed 5 bases, with 11 bases lying between them. The CDR3 consists of 14 residues. Germline assignment: CDR1 SGHAT and CDR2 FQNNGV. The CDR3 protein is CASSLGGPSYGYTF. The CDR3 region has the DNA TGTGCCAGCAGCTTAGGTGGACCTTCGTATGGCTACACCTTC. The entire variable domain, with the rest obtained from reference TRBV11-2 and TRBJ1-2, is as follows: EAGVAQSPRYKIIEKRQSVAFWCNPISGHATLYWYQQILGQGPKLLIQFQNNGVVDDSQLPKDRFSAERLKGVDSTLKIQPAKLEDSAVYLCASSLGGPSYGYTFGSGTRLTVV.

This chain connects TRBV7-9 to TRBJ2-1; no reliable D call. The V gene lost 5 bases and the J gene lost 5 bases, with 13 bases spanning the gap. Germline V gene sequence: CDR1 SEHNR, CDR2 FQNEAQ (reference sequence). The CDR3 covers 14 residues. The CDR3 reads CASSHNPGDNEQFF. The CDR3 bases are TGTGCCAGCAGCCATAACCCAGGCGACAATGAGCAGTTCTTC.

In regard to this clone: At one end, the junction sequence differs from germline, possibly due to a read error. The chain couples TRBV6-6 to TRBJ2-7, with a tentative D call TRBD1 (6 bases). CDR1 and CDR2 (germline): MNHNY, SVGAGI (reference sequence). The CDR3 covers 12 residues. CDR3 in amino acids: CAGRTDHYEQYF. The DNA for the CDR3 is TGTGCCGGCAGGACAGACCACTACGAGCAGTACTTC.